Each of the 20 T cell receptor beta chains below was sequenced from the same sample in a study of blood T cells in healthy people across ages. Together with a sample-barcoded 5' primer, a J-beta primer mix was included in a second PCR lasting about 6 to 11 cycles. TCRdb reprocessed the 5' RACE reads via MiXCR and lists one record per CDR3 protein. The top ten clones hold 20% to 25% of a sample with 1.8 million or so distinct CDR3 sequences, 35% to 50% of them seen once. Source material: blood. The receptors shown here come from a human donor in good health.

The chain couples TRBV27 to TRBJ1-5; TRBD1 might be the D (5 bases). The germline gives CDR1 MNHEY, CDR2 SMNVEV (reference sequence). With 0 bases removed from V and 10 bases from J, the gap between germline ends came to 22 bases. The CDR3 is made up of 17 amino acids. The CDR3 loop is CASSLSWGKEGLGPQHF. CDR3 nucleotide sequence: TGTGCCAGCAGTTTATCATGGGGAAAGGAGGGACTCGGTCCCCAGCATTTT.

V usage is TRBV29-1 and J usage is TRBJ2-3; D is unclear. Looked up from germline, CDR1 is SQVTM and CDR2 is ANQGSEA. The ends were cut back, 4 bases at V and 1 base at J, with 15 bases in the middle. The CDR3 is made up of 15 amino acids. The CDR3 sequence: CSVVFQRPRTDTQYF. The CDR3 bases are TGCAGCGTTGTGTTCCAGCGCCCCCGCACAGATACGCAGTATTTT.

This clonotype has more than one count but fewer than ten. Written as DNA, the CDR3 is TGTGCCAGCAGCGCGGGAGTGGCTCGGGATACGCAGTATTTT. This encodes CASSAGVARDTQYF. The chain uses TRBV9 and TRBJ2-3, with D perhaps TRBD2 (6 bases). There are 14 residues in the CDR3. Germline CDR1 SGDLS, CDR2 YYNGEE. Trimming shortened V by 3 bases and J by 6 bases, and 14 bases separated the two germline ends.

The rearrangement joins TRBV29-1 to TRBJ2-7; weak D call: TRBD1 (6 bases). This CDR3 is built from 13 residues. The V end was cut by 5 bases, the J end by 2 bases, with 13 bases between. The germline V gene has CDR1 SQVTM and CDR2 ANQGSEA. The CDR3 sequence is CSVLDSYAYEQYF. Written as DNA, the CDR3 is TGCAGCGTTTTGGACAGTTACGCCTACGAGCAGTACTTC.

This sequence joins TRBV6-4 and TRBJ2-2, with D maybe TRBD1 (6 bases). Trimming took 6 bases from V and 5 from J, leaving 13 bases between them. In germline, CDR1 is MRHNA, CDR2 SNTAGT. The CDR3 contains 14 residues. The CDR3 DNA reads as TGTGCCAGCAGACCGACAGGAGAGACCGGGGAGCTGTTTTTT. It yields the protein CASRPTGETGELFF.

This clonotype came up a few times. The rearrangement joins TRBV12-3 or TRBV12-4 to TRBJ2-1; 9 nucleotides align to TRBD2. With V trimmed by 4 bases and J by 9 bases, 7 bases remained unmatched. The CDR3 totals 14 residues. CDR3 DNA sequence: TGTGCCAGCAGTTATCTAGCGGGGAGGGGTGAGCAGTTCTTC. It codes for CASSYLAGRGEQFF.

The chain joins TRBV7-9 to TRBJ2-5; 10 bases map to TRBD1. CDR3 length: 14 residues. The germline V gene encodes CDR1 SEHNR and CDR2 FQNEAQ (reference sequence). J lost 5 bases, V lost 5 bases, and 5 bases had no gene match. The DNA for the CDR3 is TGTGCCAGCAGCGAGACAGGGGGCGGTGAGACCCAGTACTTC. Its protein product is CASSETGGGETQYF.

The chain uses TRBV4-2 and TRBJ1-4, with D tentatively TRBD1 (6 bases). CDR1 is LGHNA and CDR2 is YNFKEQ in the germline V gene. V was shortened by 1 base and J by 3 bases, with 12 bases between the two germline ends. This CDR3 has 16 residues. CDR3 residues: CASSQGLRTANEKLFF. The CDR3 DNA follows: TGTGCCAGCAGCCAAGGTCTCAGGACAGCTAATGAAAAACTGTTTTTT.

This clonotype was seen more than once but under ten times. The rearrangement uses TRBV20-1 and TRBJ1-2; the match to TRBD1 covers 7 bases. CDR3 length: 13 amino acids. V dropped 3 bases and J dropped 8; count of bases not matched to a gene: 9. Germline CDR1 DFQATT, CDR2 SNEGSKA (reference sequence). The CDR3 coding sequence is TGCAGTGCTAGGGGGACAGTTTTATCGGGCTACACCTTC. Its protein product is CSARGTVLSGYTF.

This chain joins TRBV5-1 and TRBJ2-5; D might be TRBD1 (6 bases). From germline, CDR1 is SGHRS and CDR2 YFSETQ. The CDR3 covers 14 residues. Trimming shortened V by 2 bases and J by 11 bases, and 19 bases separated the two germline ends. CDR3 sequence reads: CASSLNQGPGEQYF. CDR3 nucleotides: TGCGCCAGCAGCTTAAACCAGGGGCCTGGGGAGCAGTACTTC.

Regarding this clonotype: A junction end diverges from the germline sequence, so it may reflect a read error. The chain couples TRBV5-1 to TRBJ2-3; TRBD2 matches 9 bases. The CDR3 runs 16 residues. Germline V CDR1 and CDR2: SGHRS, YFSETQ. DNA of the CDR3: TGCGCCAGCAGCTTGGGAGCGGGGGGAAGCACAGGTACGCAGTATTTT. This translates into CASSLGAGGSTGTQYF.

This clonotype came up once. The V call is TRBV11-2, the J call TRBJ2-5; TRBD1 or TRBD2 may be the D gene (5 bases each). From germline, CDR1 is SGHAT and CDR2 FQNNGV. V was clipped by 8 bases and J by 1 base, with 17 bases between them. The CDR3 totals 15 residues. For the CDR3, the DNA is TGTGCCAGCGCACACGGGGCAGCAGGCCAAGAGACCCAGTACTTC. Translation gives CASAHGAAGQETQYF.

The V call is TRBV4-1, the J call TRBJ1-2; TRBD1 agrees at 10 bases. The germline gives CDR1 MGHRA, CDR2 YSYEKL. Trimming removed 3 bases from V and 5 bases from J; junction bases left unmatched: 9. This CDR3 has 16 residues. The CDR3 DNA follows: TGCGCCAGCAGCCATCAACCGGGGGACAGGGGTTATGGCTACACCTTC. It codes for CASSHQPGDRGYGYTF.

The CDR3 DNA reads as TGCGCCAGCAGTACGCAGGATGGCGTTCCCTACGAGCAGTACTTC. Translation gives CASSTQDGVPYEQYF. The rearrangement joins TRBV5-1 to TRBJ2-4; no reliable D call. With the DNA end fitting TRBJ2-7 better, the J assignment may be wrong. Looked up from germline, CDR1 is SGHRS and CDR2 is YFSETQ. The CDR3 covers 15 residues.

This clonotype has a handful of counts. V is TRBV7-9 and J is TRBJ2-3; TRBD2 agrees at 9 bases. V lost 2 bases to trimming and J lost 5 bases; unmatched junction nucleotides: 8. CDR3 size: 16 residues. The germline gives CDR1 SEHNR, CDR2 FQNEAQ (reference sequence). DNA of the CDR3: TGTGCCAGCAGCTTAACCCCTAGCGGGGTAGTAGATACGCAGTATTTT. Its translation is CASSLTPSGVVDTQYF.

The rearrangement joins TRBV5-5 to TRBJ2-2, with TRBD1 identical over 10 bases. V was pared by 7 bases and J by 6 bases, with 12 bases of the junction left unmatched. The CDR3 contains 16 residues. Germline CDR1 is SGHKS and CDR2 is YYEKEE (reference sequence). This CDR3 is CASARRTGGDAGELFF. CDR3 coding DNA: TGTGCCAGCGCCCGACGGACAGGGGGGGACGCCGGGGAGCTGTTTTTT.

As to this clonotype: Mismatch with germline at one junction end may stem from a read error. The CDR3 reads CASSRPGQPNYGHTF. In nucleotides, the CDR3 is TGTGCCAGCAGCCGCCCGGGACAGCCTAACTATGGCCACACCTTC. The J gene is TRBJ1-2, the V gene TRBV12-3 or TRBV12-4; 7 nucleotides line up with TRBD1. The CDR3 covers 15 residues.

This clonotype was counted only a few times. This chain uses TRBV12-3 or TRBV12-4 with TRBJ2-1; 11 bases line up with TRBD1. The ends lost 5 bases at V and 4 bases at J; junction bases unmatched: 10. The CDR3 sequence is 17 residues long. The CDR3 loop reads CASSATMDRGPYNEQFF. CDR3 nucleotides: TGTGCCAGCAGTGCGACCATGGACAGGGGGCCATACAATGAGCAGTTCTTC.

This chain uses TRBV7-2 with TRBJ2-5, with D possibly TRBD1 on 6 matching bases. CDR1 is SGHTA, CDR2 FQGNSA, per germline. There are 13 residues in the CDR3. Trimming removed 6 bases at V and 4 bases at J, with 12 bases between. CDR3 in amino acids: CASSEGGAETQYF. The CDR3 DNA reads as TGTGCCAGCAGTGAAGGGGGTGCAGAGACCCAGTACTTC.

The rearrangement links TRBV7-9 to TRBJ1-2; perhaps TRBD1 as D (5 bases). CDR3 length equals 14 residues. The ends were cut back, 1 base at V and 8 bases at J, with 14 bases in the middle. CDR1 and CDR2 from the germline V gene are SEHNR and FQNEAQ (reference sequence). CDR3 region: CASSLGGGAHGYTF. CDR3 DNA: TGTGCCAGCAGCTTAGGGGGTGGGGCCCACGGCTACACCTTC.